Each of the 5 T cell receptor beta chains below was sequenced from the same sample in a study of CD8+ T cells in alopecia areata. In each case, RNA was isolated and then reverse transcribed into cDNA as the sequencing template. Data came from immunoSEQ multiplex PCR; TCRdb stores just in-frame clones and leaves some out. The data hold over 200,000 clones, with 50% to 60% observed a single time. The input for sequencing was CD4+ T cells sorted from blood, taken at week 0. These receptors came from a human donor with alopecia areata.

The V call is TRBV2, the J call TRBJ1-5; no definite D call. CDR3 length: 14 amino acids. The V end lost 3 bases, the J end lost 2 bases, and 8 bases lay between the germline ends. Germline CDR1 reads SNHLY; CDR2 reads FYNNEI. DNA for the CDR3: TGTGCCAGCAGTGATGGGGATGGCAATCAGCCCCAGCATTTT. This translates into CASSDGDGNQPQHF.

Only a few counts were recorded for this clone. The chain uses TRBV29-1 and TRBJ2-7; D is possibly TRBD2 (5 bases). CDR1 and CDR2 from the germline V gene are SQVTM and ANQGSEA. This CDR3 contains 12 residues. V lost 7 bases, J lost 2 bases, and 12 bases lay in between. In nucleotides, the CDR3 is TGCAGCGCTGGCGGGCAGACCTACGAGCAGTACTTC. It translates to CSAGGQTYEQYF.

This clone turned up a few times. V usage is TRBV10-3 and J usage is TRBJ2-5, with D possibly being TRBD1 (5 bases). V gave up 2 bases and J gave up 5 bases, with 9 bases separating them. The CDR3 consists of 13 residues. Germline CDR1 ENHRY, CDR2 SYGVKD. The CDR3 coding sequence is TGTGCCATCAGTGAGGGGGCGTGGGAGACCCAGTACTTC. It codes for CAISEGAWETQYF.

The chain carries TRBV28 and TRBJ1-1, with TRBD1 matching 8 bases. Germline V gene lookup returns CDR1 MDHEN and CDR2 SYDVKM. The CDR3 is 14 residues long. V was clipped by 5 bases and J by 4 bases; unmatched bases: 6. The CDR3 loop reads CASSAGGRGTEAFF. The CDR3 nucleotides read TGTGCCAGCAGTGCAGGGGGCAGGGGCACTGAAGCTTTCTTT.

This clone was picked up a small number of times. The rearrangement uses TRBV25-1 and TRBJ2-7; tentative D call: TRBD2 (8 bases). The germline gives CDR1 MGHDK, CDR2 SYGVNS. V shed 4 bases and J shed 5 bases, with 21 bases lying between them. The CDR3 has 16 amino acids. The CDR3 protein is CASSVVGTAGVNEQYF. The DNA for the CDR3 is TGTGCCAGCAGTGTCGTCGGGACAGCGGGAGTCAACGAGCAGTACTTC.